The source of this T cell receptor (beta chain) is a study of blood T cells in healthy people across ages. Study-wide points: Whereas aged donors had fewer naive CD4+ cells, long-lived donors had more of them and higher diversity.

Trimming left V 1 base short and J 2 bases short, with 8 bases between. This CDR3 is built from 14 residues. Germline assignment: CDR1 SGHTA and CDR2 FQGNSA. This clonotype came up a few times. The antigen is not known. Ranging in age from roughly 6 to 90, the donors were healthy Caucasian individuals from Russia. Together with a sample-barcoded 5' primer, a J-beta primer mix was included in a second PCR lasting roughly 6 to 12 cycles. Through a template-switch adaptor with 12 random nucleotides, each cDNA molecule received a tag. TCRdb passed the 5' RACE reads through MiXCR, listing each CDR3 protein once. The sample lists 1.5 million to 2 million distinct CDR3 sequences, around 50% occurring once.

The J gene is TRBJ1-2, the V gene TRBV7-2, with D hard to call. The specimen sequenced was blood. This receptor was taken from a woman in her forties in good health. The CDR3 here is CASSLVSQNYGYTF. CDR3 sequence (DNA): TGTGCCAGCAGCTTAGTCTCACAGAACTATGGCTACACCTTC.